This TCR beta chain comes out of a study of response to subunit inactivated influenza vaccine (dated by TCRdb to 2016 to 2018). Notes on the research overall: The study used deep quantitative T cell receptor repertoire profiling to track responses to a trivalent subunit inactivated influenza vaccine. Study-wide conclusions, independent of this receptor: The authors suggested that each seasonal influenza vaccination may recruit only a limited number of new T cells.

The germline V gene (reference sequence) gives CDR1 as MNHEY and CDR2 as SMNVEV. The CDR3 spans 14 residues, from the cysteine through the phenylalanine. Just the 42-base CDR3 DNA is kept, in frame starting at base 1. V is shortened by 5 bases, J by 0 bases, and the region joining them spans 11 bases. This clonotype was seen more than once but under ten times. The clone's antigen remains unknown. No base qualities exist here, and no much larger clone lies one base off it. Receptors were amplified or captured by RT-PCR. The run used an Illumina HiSeq 2500. The public reads were quality trimmed at Q25 with fastp and then assembled into clones with MiXCR by TCRdb, keeping productive beta chains. Every distinct CDR3 protein forms one entry, paired with its most common genes and DNA. For this sample the table gives about 500,000 distinct CDR3 sequences, of which approximately 15% were detected only once. Of the sample, 3% to 3.5% falls within the top ten clones.

This specimen consisted of CD4+ T cells sorted from PBMCs, obtained about 24 months after vaccination. The clonotype was recovered from a man between 50 and 75 years old who received an inactivated influenza vaccine. Donor details come from another sample of the same person, matched by shared clones. This chain joins TRBV27 to TRBJ2-7; D gene: possibly TRBD1, on 5 matching bases. The nucleotides are TGTGCCAGCAGTCCAGGGCAGATCTCCTACGAGCAGTACTTC. It codes for CASSPGQISYEQYF.